This T cell receptor (beta chain) was sequenced for a study of chronic HIV infection and antiretroviral therapy. Germline CDR1 SGHDT, CDR2 YYEEEE. CDR3 size: 16 residues. The J segment lost 7 bases and the V segment lost 2 bases, leaving 6 bases of the junction unmatched. TCRdb reanalysed the 5' RACE reads using MiXCR and keeps one entry per CDR3 protein. The table shows more than 40,000 distinct CDR3 sequences, with over 15% occurring only once. The chain is built from TRBV5-6 and TRBJ2-3, with 14 bases that match TRBD2. This receptor was obtained from an adult who had HIV and had not received antiretroviral therapy, or was an uninfected healthy control (not recorded which). Sequences were obtained from peripheral blood. The CDR3 nucleotides read TGTGCCAGCAGCTTTCGGACTAGCGGGAGGAGTAATACGCAGTATTTT. Translated, it gives CASSFRTSGRSNTQYF. The full variable domain, completed using reference TRBV5-6 and TRBJ2-3, is DAGVTQSPTHLIKTRGQQVTLRCSPKSGHDTVSWYQQALGQGPQFIFQYYEEEERQRGNFPDRFSGHQFPNYSSELNVNALLLGDSALYLCASSFRTSGRSNTQYFGPGTRLTVL.